A single sample gave rise to the 32 T cell receptor beta chains below, sequenced in a study of OX40 agonist ivuxolimab in advanced cancers. TCRdb keeps only in-frame clones here, not all; method: immunoSEQ multiplex PCR. The table has tens of thousands of clones, more than 80% seen once. The sequencing used CD4+ or CD8+ T cells sorted from blood, collected in a trial of the OX40 agonist ivuxolimab. The receptors stem from an adult with an advanced solid tumor such as melanoma, head and neck, liver or kidney cancer.

The chain links TRBV13 to TRBJ2-7; TRBD2 aligns across 11 bases. This CDR3 comprises 16 residues. Per the germline V gene, CDR1 is PRHDT and CDR2 is FYEKMQ (reference sequence). J lost 2 bases, V lost 5 bases, and 8 bases had no gene match. The CDR3 region is CASSTRTSGSAYEQYF. The CDR3, as DNA: TGTGCCAGCAGCACTCGGACTAGCGGGTCCGCCTACGAGCAGTACTTC.

The V call is TRBV10-3, the J call TRBJ2-2; TRBD1 matches 7 bases. With V trimmed by 10 bases and J by 0 bases, 5 bases remained unmatched. The germline V gene encodes CDR1 ENHRY and CDR2 SYGVKD. This CDR3 is built from 14 residues. CDR3 nucleotide sequence: TGTGCCACCTGGGACAGTCCGAACACCGGGGAGCTGTTTTTT. Its translation: CATWDSPNTGELFF.

This rearrangement joins TRBV19 to TRBJ2-4, with 7 bases aligning to TRBD2. Germline CDR1 reads LNHDA; CDR2 reads SQIVND (reference sequence). The V segment lost 4 bases and the J segment 8 bases; nucleotides outside the gene matches: 8. The length of the CDR3 is 14 residues. The CDR3 DNA reads TGTGCCAGTAGTACCTTTGGGGCGGGAGACATTCAGTACTTC. Residues: CASSTFGAGDIQYF.

In nucleotides, the CDR3 is TGTGCCAGCAGTCCCGAACAGGGCCGACAGCCCCAGCATTTT. Protein product: CASSPEQGRQPQHF. J is TRBJ1-5 and V is TRBV28; perhaps TRBD1 as D (6 bases). V was trimmed by 5 bases and J by 7 bases, leaving 15 bases between them. This CDR3 spans 14 amino acids. Germline V gives CDR1 MDHEN, CDR2 SYDVKM.

The V gene is TRBV28, the J gene TRBJ2-3; 8 bases map to TRBD1. The CDR3 totals 14 residues. From germline, CDR1 is MDHEN and CDR2 SYDVKM. The ends lost 5 bases at V and 3 bases at J; junction bases unmatched: 4. CDR3 coding DNA: TGTGCCAGCAGTCCCAGGACAGGGACAGATACGCAGTATTTT. Protein product: CASSPRTGTDTQYF. Variable domain in full (rest from reference TRBV28 and TRBJ2-3): DVKVTQSSRYLVKRTGEKVFLECVQDMDHENMFWYRQDPGLGLRLIYFSYDVKMKEKGDIPEGYSVSREKKERFSLILESASTNQTSMYLCASSPRTGTDTQYFGPGTRLTVL.

This clone came up once. The chain employs TRBV29-1 and TRBJ2-7; maybe TRBD1 (6 bases). Germline CDR1 reads SQVTM; CDR2 reads ANQGSEA. The CDR3 consists of 13 residues. Trimming shortened V by 6 bases and J by 0 bases, and 12 bases separated the two germline ends. The CDR3 loop is CSVIQGSSYEQYF. The CDR3 region has the DNA TGCAGCGTAATACAGGGAAGCTCCTACGAGCAGTACTTC.

V and J are TRBV18 and TRBJ1-5, with no clear D. CDR3 size: 16 residues. Trimming took off 2 bases at V and 4 bases at J, with 15 bases between the two ends. The germline gives CDR1 KGHSH, CDR2 LQKENI. The chain's CDR3 is CASSPSNFGPNQPQHF. CDR3 DNA: TGTGCCAGCTCACCAAGTAATTTCGGACCAAATCAGCCCCAGCATTTT.

The genes are TRBV7-3 and TRBJ2-2; 7 bases line up with TRBD1. The CDR3 is 14 amino acids. Germline loops: CDR1 SGHTA, CDR2 FQGTGA. With V trimmed by 8 bases and J by 4 bases, 7 bases remained unmatched. This CDR3 is CASAVEGATGELFF. CDR3 nucleotides: TGTGCCAGCGCTGTCGAGGGGGCCACCGGGGAGCTGTTTTTT.

The chain carries TRBV7-3 and TRBJ2-3, with 13 bases identical to TRBD2. Germline CDR1 SGHTA, CDR2 FQGTGA. Trimming cost V 3 bases and J 0 bases; bases outside gene matches: 6. The CDR3 spans 18 residues. The CDR3 sequence is CASSLGLAGLSSTDTQYF. The CDR3 nucleotides read TGTGCCAGCAGCTTGGGACTAGCGGGACTCTCTAGCACAGATACGCAGTATTTT. Combining the CDR3 with reference TRBV7-3 and TRBJ2-3 gives the whole variable domain GAGVSQTPSNKVTEKGKYVELRCDPISGHTALYWYRQSLGQGPEFLIYFQGTGAADDSGLPNDRFFAVRPEGSVSTLKIQRTERGDSAVYLCASSLGLAGLSSTDTQYFGPGTRLTVL.

V is TRBV27 and J is TRBJ2-2; D gene ambiguous. CDR3 size: 16 residues. CDR1 is MNHEY and CDR2 is SMNVEV in the germline V gene (reference sequence). V was cut by 3 bases and J by 4 bases, with 15 bases left in between. CDR3 sequence reads: CASSLDPGPPTGELFF. CDR3 nucleotides: TGTGCCAGCAGTTTGGACCCCGGACCCCCCACCGGGGAGCTGTTTTTT.

This chain links TRBV28 with TRBJ2-3; TRBD2 might be the D (6 bases). Trimming cost V 8 bases and J 3 bases, with 12 bases left between them. This CDR3 region has 13 residues. Germline CDR1 is MDHEN and CDR2 is SYDVKM. CDR3 in amino acids: CASAPGVTDTQYF. The DNA for the CDR3 is TGTGCCAGCGCCCCGGGGGTGACAGATACGCAGTATTTT.

This clone was detected ten times or more. This sequence joins TRBV5-6 and TRBJ2-7; 7 bases match TRBD1. The trim removed 4 bases at V and 5 bases at J, leaving 9 bases unmatched. Looked up from germline, CDR1 is SGHDT and CDR2 is YYEEEE. The CDR3 contains 14 residues. The DNA of the CDR3 is TGTGCCAGCAGCGGAGAAGACAGGGTCAACGAGCAGTACTTC. Residues: CASSGEDRVNEQYF.

This clone was picked up one time. The chain employs TRBV7-8 and TRBJ2-7, with TRBD2 as a possible D gene (7 bases). Trimming cost V 2 bases and J 4 bases, with 18 bases left between them. Germline V gives CDR1 SGHVS, CDR2 FQNEAQ. The CDR3 covers 16 residues. For the CDR3, the DNA is TGTGCCAGCAGCTTACCTCGGGGGGCTTATGAGTACGAGCAGTACTTC. Translated: CASSLPRGAYEYEQYF.

The rearrangement uses TRBV9 and TRBJ1-1, with a tentative D call TRBD1 (6 bases). This CDR3 region has 17 residues. V was pared by 0 bases and J by 2 bases, with 17 bases between. The V gene's germline CDR1 is SGDLS and CDR2 YYNGEE. The CDR3: CASSVEGEVRSNTEAFF. Here the CDR3 DNA reads TGTGCCAGCAGCGTAGAGGGGGAAGTGAGAAGTAACACTGAAGCTTTCTTT. Based on the CDR3 plus reference TRBV9 and TRBJ1-1, the full variable domain is DSGVTQTPKHLITATGQRVTLRCSPRSGDLSVYWYQQSLDQGLQFLIQYYNGEERAKGNILERFSAQQFPDLHSELNLSSLELGDSALYFCASSVEGEVRSNTEAFFGQGTRLTVV.

The V and J genes are TRBV7-6 and TRBJ2-2; the D gene is possibly TRBD2 (6 bases). Germline lookup yields CDR1 SGHVS and CDR2 FNYEAQ. CDR3 size: 14 residues. The V and J ends lost 1 base and 5 bases respectively, with 8 bases between them. This chain's CDR3 is CASSLGGDTGELFF. In nucleotides, the CDR3 is TGTGCCAGCAGCTTAGGGGGGGATACCGGGGAGCTGTTTTTT.

This chain connects TRBV13 to TRBJ2-7, with 9 nucleotides matching TRBD2. With 5 bases clipped from V and 2 bases from J, the junction kept 7 bases outside the gene matches. CDR1 and CDR2 from the germline V gene are PRHDT and FYEKMQ (reference sequence). The CDR3 covers 15 residues. CDR3 nucleotides: TGTGCCAGCAGCACCCCAGCGGGAGGCGCCTACGAGCAGTACTTC. Translated: CASSTPAGGAYEQYF.

The genes are TRBV15 and TRBJ2-7; no definite D call. Trimming took off 0 bases at V and 0 bases at J, with 9 bases between the two ends. The CDR3 consists of 15 residues. The germline gives CDR1 LNHNV, CDR2 YYDKDF (reference sequence). Here the CDR3 reads CATSRDRAFSYEQYF. CDR3 coding DNA: TGTGCCACCAGCAGAGATCGGGCCTTCTCCTACGAGCAGTACTTC.

Written as DNA, the CDR3 is TGCGCCAGCAGCAGAGACAATGAGCAGTTCTTC. Its translation: CASSRDNEQFF. The chain employs TRBV5-1 and TRBJ2-1; D gene uncertain. Germline CDR1 reads SGHRS; CDR2 reads YFSETQ. CDR3 size: 11 residues. V shed 4 bases and J shed 5 bases, with 4 bases lying between them.

This sequence joins TRBV5-1 and TRBJ2-7, with D perhaps assigned TRBD1 or TRBD2 (5 bases each). Germline V gives CDR1 SGHRS, CDR2 YFSETQ. Between the trimmed V and J ends, which lost 6 bases and 4 bases, there was a span of 14 bases. The CDR3 is made up of 13 amino acids. DNA for the CDR3: TGCGCCAGCAAAATGGGGGACCCTTACGAGCAGTACTTC. Translation: CASKMGDPYEQYF.

The chain uses TRBV7-8 and TRBJ2-5; D tentatively fits TRBD1 or TRBD2 (5 bases each). V lost 5 bases and J lost 4, with 17 bases in between. Germline V lookup: CDR1 SGHVS, CDR2 FQNEAQ. The length of the CDR3 is 15 residues. As DNA, the CDR3 is TGTGCCAGCAGCCAAGGTTCTGGGGGTGGAGAGACCCAGTACTTC. This sequence encodes CASSQGSGGGETQYF.

This sequence joins TRBV13 and TRBJ2-7, with D tentatively TRBD1 (5 bases). The CDR3 is 14 amino acids. Between the trimmed V and J ends, which lost 5 bases and 2 bases, there was a span of 13 bases. From germline, CDR1 is PRHDT and CDR2 FYEKMQ (reference sequence). This chain's CDR3 is CASSPQGPTYEQYF. The CDR3 nucleotides read TGTGCCAGCAGCCCTCAGGGTCCCACCTACGAGCAGTACTTC. Looking up the rest from reference TRBV13 and TRBJ2-7 gives the full variable domain: AAGVIQSPRHLIKEKRETATLKCYPIPRHDTVYWYQQGPGQDPQFLISFYEKMQSDKGSIPDRFSAQQFSDYHSELNMSSLELGDSALYFCASSPQGPTYEQYFGPGTRLTVT.

V is TRBV28 and J is TRBJ1-6; 8 bases are a match to TRBD1. The length of the CDR3 is 14 residues. Germline CDR1 reads MDHEN; CDR2 reads SYDVKM. The J segment lost 9 bases and the V segment lost 10 bases, leaving 11 bases of the junction unmatched. The CDR3 DNA reads TGTGCCACCTGGTCGACAGGGGATGGTTCACCCCTCCACTTT. This gives the protein CATWSTGDGSPLHF.

This rearrangement joins TRBV5-6 to TRBJ2-7; 10 bases align to TRBD1. The V gene's germline CDR1 is SGHDT and CDR2 YYEEEE. With 3 bases clipped from V and 2 bases from J, the junction kept 14 bases outside the gene matches. This CDR3 has 18 amino acids. The CDR3 sequence: CASSWAGRGQGKPYEQYF. The DNA of the CDR3 is TGTGCCAGCAGCTGGGCAGGACGGGGACAGGGGAAACCCTACGAGCAGTACTTC. The full variable domain, rest sourced from reference TRBV5-6 and TRBJ2-7, is DAGVTQSPTHLIKTRGQQVTLRCSPKSGHDTVSWYQQALGQGPQFIFQYYEEEERQRGNFPDRFSGHQFPNYSSELNVNALLLGDSALYLCASSWAGRGQGKPYEQYFGPGTRLTVT.

The CDR3 loop is CATSTRTGNRFF. CDR3 in DNA: TGTGCCACCAGCACCCGGACAGGGAATAGATTTTTT. The chain employs TRBV15 and TRBJ1-4; TRBD1 agrees at 8 bases. This CDR3 contains 12 residues. After removal of 4 bases from V and 17 bases from J, the junction contained 9 bases not matched to a gene. Germline lookup yields CDR1 LNHNV and CDR2 YYDKDF (reference sequence).

This clone showed up just a few times. The gene calls are TRBV18 and TRBJ1-5, with D perhaps TRBD1 (6 bases). Trimming shortened V by 2 bases and J by 8 bases, and 13 bases separated the two germline ends. In germline, CDR1 is KGHSH, CDR2 LQKENI. CDR3 length: 14 amino acids. CDR3 amino acids: CASSPEAGDEPQHF. As DNA, the CDR3 is TGTGCCAGCTCACCAGAGGCAGGGGACGAGCCCCAGCATTTT.

This rearrangement joins TRBV7-8 to TRBJ2-7; 9 nucleotides align to TRBD1. Germline CDR1 SGHVS, CDR2 FQNEAQ. The CDR3 length is 15 residues. Trimming took 1 base from V and 4 from J; bases not matched to a gene: 5. CDR3 residues: CASSLVGQGSYEQYF. CDR3 coding DNA: TGTGCCAGCAGCTTAGTGGGACAGGGTAGTTACGAGCAGTACTTC.

For the CDR3, the DNA is TGCGCCAGCAGCCAAGATGGGCTAGCGGCGAGCTCCTACAATGAGCAGTTCTTC. Protein sequence: CASSQDGLAASSYNEQFF. The chain uses TRBV4-1 and TRBJ2-1, with 7 bases that match TRBD2. Unmatched junction bases numbered 8, after V lost 0 bases and J lost 0 bases. Germline V gives CDR1 MGHRA, CDR2 YSYEKL. The CDR3 is made up of 18 amino acids.

V usage is TRBV4-1 and J usage is TRBJ1-3; possible D gene TRBD1, 6 bases. The CDR3 sequence is 15 residues long. Trimming took 4 bases from V and 2 from J, leaving 12 bases between them. From germline, CDR1 is MGHRA and CDR2 YSYEKL. CDR3 protein: CASSPGQFPGNTIYF. DNA for the CDR3: TGCGCCAGCAGCCCTGGACAGTTCCCTGGAAACACCATATATTTT.

The rearrangement joins TRBV19 to TRBJ2-1, with TRBD2 identical over 8 bases. Germline CDR1 is LNHDA and CDR2 is SQIVND (reference sequence). CDR3 length equals 14 residues. J lost 7 bases, V lost 2 bases, and 4 bases had no gene match. The CDR3 reads CASSIYSSGNEQFF. The CDR3 DNA sequence: TGTGCCAGTAGTATATATTCTAGCGGGAATGAGCAGTTCTTC.

CDR3 amino acids: CASSITSGGYQETQYF. CDR3 nucleotide sequence: TGTGCCAGCAGCATTACTAGCGGGGGATACCAAGAGACCCAGTACTTC. The V call is TRBV13, the J call TRBJ2-5, with 11 bases matching TRBD2. This CDR3 region has 16 residues. Germline V gene lookup returns CDR1 PRHDT and CDR2 FYEKMQ (reference sequence). V shed 5 bases and J 0 bases; nucleotides not matched to a gene: 5.

The gene calls are TRBV4-1 and TRBJ2-1; maybe TRBD2 (5 bases). In germline, CDR1 is MGHRA, CDR2 YSYEKL. This CDR3 contains 12 residues. Trimming shortened V by 1 base and J by 9 bases, and 7 bases separated the two germline ends. In nucleotides, the CDR3 is TGCGCCAGCAGCCAAGGGGGAGTTGAGCAGTTCTTC. Translation: CASSQGGVEQFF.

In this sample, this clone turned up once. The CDR3 coding sequence is TGTGCCTGGAGTGACAGGGGCGCCACTGAAGCTTTCTTT. Amino acids: CAWSDRGATEAFF. The chain employs TRBV30 and TRBJ1-1; 7 bases align to TRBD1. This CDR3 has 13 amino acids. Germline V gene data show CDR1 as GTSNPN and CDR2 as SVGIG (reference sequence). Germline trimming cut 1 base from V and 4 bases from J; bases unmatched to any gene: 3.